This T cell receptor beta chain comes out of a study of cytomegalovirus exposure and HLA in healthy donors. About the study: As an earlier analysis found, roughly 180 million T cells yielded about 120 million unique TCR beta sequences. Notes on the study in general: A missense DCLRE1C variant was associated with V- and J-gene trimming of TCR beta chains in a later analysis, and an independent cohort replicated the association.

V was pared by 3 bases and J by 2 bases, with 10 bases between. The CDR3 totals 14 residues. Germline V gene lookup returns CDR1 SGHTA and CDR2 FQGNSA. A multiplex PCR was run with 60 Vbeta primers and 13 Jbeta primers. Only in-frame clones appear in the TCRdb table, and some are missing; sequencing was by immunoSEQ multiplex PCR. This listing includes about 210,000 clones. A remark on this clone: Its antigen is unidentified.

V gene TRBV7-2 combines with J gene TRBJ1-2; TRBD1 might be the D (5 bases). The specimen sequenced was PBMCs. This TCR derives from a woman aged 25 to 39 in good health and CMV-seropositive. The CDR3, as DNA: TGTGCCAGCAGCTTCCGGCAGGGAAACTATGGCTACACCTTC. Its protein is CASSFRQGNYGYTF.